Each of the 4 T cell receptor beta chains below was sequenced from the same sample in a study of blood T cell repertoires in COVID-19. TCRdb keeps only in-frame clones here, not all; method: immunoSEQ multiplex PCR. Of around 26,000 clones listed, 70% to 90% are singletons. Sequencing input: peripheral blood. The receptor source for this set is a woman in her sixties or seventies with COVID-19, enrolled during active disease.

This chain joins TRBV2 and TRBJ2-3; 7 bases align to TRBD2. The trim removed 0 bases at V and 1 base at J, leaving 10 bases unmatched. The germline gives CDR1 SNHLY, CDR2 FYNNEI. There are 18 residues in the CDR3. In DNA, the CDR3 is TGTGCCAGCAGTGAAGCGCTTGGAGTGGGAGGGGGCACAGATACGCAGTATTTT. This sequence encodes CASSEALGVGGGTDTQYF.

The chain combines TRBV5-4 with TRBJ1-2, with 7 nucleotides matching TRBD1. The CDR3 is 14 amino acids. Germline V gives CDR1 SGHNT, CDR2 YYREEE (reference sequence). V shed 6 bases and J 3 bases; nucleotides not matched to a gene: 8. The CDR3 loop reads CASTFQGTDYGYTF. CDR3 in DNA: TGTGCCAGCACCTTTCAGGGGACAGACTATGGCTACACCTTC. Complete variable domain (other parts from reference TRBV5-4 and TRBJ1-2): ETGVTQSPTHLIKTRGQQVTLRCSSQSGHNTVSWYQQALGQGPQFIFQYYREEENGRGNFPPRFSGLQFPNYSSELNVNALELDDSALYLCASTFQGTDYGYTFGSGTRLTVV.

This chain connects TRBV12-3 or TRBV12-4 to TRBJ2-7; TRBD1 matches at 7 bases. The CDR3 is made up of 13 amino acids. Trimming removed 8 bases from V and 3 bases from J; junction bases left unmatched: 7. The DNA for the CDR3 is TGTGCCAGCCGGCTAGACAGGGACTACGAGCAGTACTTC. It translates to CASRLDRDYEQYF.

The J gene is TRBJ2-3, the V gene TRBV7-6, with 13 bases aligning to TRBD2. The length of the CDR3 is 18 residues. CDR1 is SGHVS and CDR2 is FNYEAQ in the germline V gene. The V gene end was trimmed by 5 bases and the J gene end by 4 bases; junction bases not matched to a gene: 12. CDR3 region: CASSARTSGGANPDTQYF. CDR3 DNA: TGTGCCAGCAGCGCCCGCACTAGCGGGGGGGCCAACCCAGATACGCAGTATTTT.